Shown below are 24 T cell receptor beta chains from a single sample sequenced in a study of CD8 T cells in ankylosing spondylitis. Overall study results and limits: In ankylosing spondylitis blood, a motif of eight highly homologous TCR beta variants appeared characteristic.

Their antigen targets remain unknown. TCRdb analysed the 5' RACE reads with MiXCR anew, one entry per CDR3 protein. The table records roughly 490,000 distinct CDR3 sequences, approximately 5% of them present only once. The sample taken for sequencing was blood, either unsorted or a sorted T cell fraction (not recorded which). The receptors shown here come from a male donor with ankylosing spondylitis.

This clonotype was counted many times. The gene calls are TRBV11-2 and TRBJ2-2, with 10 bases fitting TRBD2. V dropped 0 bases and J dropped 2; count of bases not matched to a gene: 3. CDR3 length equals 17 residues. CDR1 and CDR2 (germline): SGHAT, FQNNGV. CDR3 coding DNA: TGTGCCAGCAGCTTAGAAGGACTAGCGGCAAACACCGGGGAGCTGTTTTTT. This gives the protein CASSLEGLAANTGELFF.

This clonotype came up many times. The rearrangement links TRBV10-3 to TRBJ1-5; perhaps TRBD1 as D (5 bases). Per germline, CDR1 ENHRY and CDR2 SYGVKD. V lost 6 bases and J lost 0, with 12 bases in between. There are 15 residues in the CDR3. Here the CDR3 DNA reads TGTGCCATCAGGGCCGGGACGGATAGCAATCAGCCCCAGCATTTT. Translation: CAIRAGTDSNQPQHF.

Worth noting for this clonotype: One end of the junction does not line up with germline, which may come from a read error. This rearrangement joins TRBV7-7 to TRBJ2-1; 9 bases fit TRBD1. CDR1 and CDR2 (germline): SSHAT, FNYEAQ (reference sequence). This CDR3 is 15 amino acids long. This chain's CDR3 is CASSPSLDRGGEQFF. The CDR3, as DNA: TGTGCTAGCAGCCCCTCATTGGACAGGGGAGGTGAGCAGTTCTTC.

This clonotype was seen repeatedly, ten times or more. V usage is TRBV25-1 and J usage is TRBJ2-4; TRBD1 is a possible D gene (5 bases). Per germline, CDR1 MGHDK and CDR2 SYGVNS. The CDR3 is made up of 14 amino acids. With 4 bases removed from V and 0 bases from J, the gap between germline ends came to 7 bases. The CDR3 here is CASSGTLAKNIQYF. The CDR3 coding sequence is TGTGCCAGCAGTGGGACACTAGCCAAAAACATTCAGTACTTC.

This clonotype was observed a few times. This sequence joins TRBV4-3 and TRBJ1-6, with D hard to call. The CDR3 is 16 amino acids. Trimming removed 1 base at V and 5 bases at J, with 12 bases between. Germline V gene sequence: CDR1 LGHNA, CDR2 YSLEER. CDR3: CASSQGQAEDNSPLHF. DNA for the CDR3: TGCGCCAGCAGCCAAGGCCAGGCAGAAGATAATTCACCCCTCCACTTT.

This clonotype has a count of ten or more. The CDR3 is CASSVRTDRGNEQFF. The CDR3 nucleotides read TGTGCCAGCAGCGTCAGGACTGACAGGGGAAATGAGCAGTTCTTC. The genes are TRBV9 and TRBJ2-1; 8 bases map to TRBD1. Trimming removed 2 bases from V and 7 bases from J; junction bases left unmatched: 8. CDR1 is SGDLS and CDR2 is YYNGEE in the germline V gene. CDR3 size: 15 residues. Drawing the rest from reference TRBV9 and TRBJ2-1, the complete variable domain is DSGVTQTPKHLITATGQRVTLRCSPRSGDLSVYWYQQSLDQGLQFLIQYYNGEERAKGNILERFSAQQFPDLHSELNLSSLELGDSALYFCASSVRTDRGNEQFFGPGTRLTVL.

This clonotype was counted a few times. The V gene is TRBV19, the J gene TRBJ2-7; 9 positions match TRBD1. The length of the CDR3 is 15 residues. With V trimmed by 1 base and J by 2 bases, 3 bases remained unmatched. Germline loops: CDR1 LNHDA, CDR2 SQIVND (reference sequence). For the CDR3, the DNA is TGTGCCAGTAGTATAGGACAGGGGGTAGCCTACGAGCAGTACTTC. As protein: CASSIGQGVAYEQYF. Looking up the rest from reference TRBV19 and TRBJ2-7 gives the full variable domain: DGGITQSPKYLFRKEGQNVTLSCEQNLNHDAMYWYRQDPGQGLRLIYYSQIVNDFQKGDIAEGYSVSREKKESFPLTVTSAQKNPTAFYLCASSIGQGVAYEQYFGPGTRLTVT.

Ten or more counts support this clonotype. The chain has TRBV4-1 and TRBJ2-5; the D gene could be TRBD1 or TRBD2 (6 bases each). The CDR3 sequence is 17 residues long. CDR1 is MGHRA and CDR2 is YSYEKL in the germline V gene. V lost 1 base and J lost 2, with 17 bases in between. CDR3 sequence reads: CASSQVRVGGNQETQYF. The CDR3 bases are TGCGCCAGCAGCCAAGTAAGAGTAGGGGGGAATCAAGAGACCCAGTACTTC.

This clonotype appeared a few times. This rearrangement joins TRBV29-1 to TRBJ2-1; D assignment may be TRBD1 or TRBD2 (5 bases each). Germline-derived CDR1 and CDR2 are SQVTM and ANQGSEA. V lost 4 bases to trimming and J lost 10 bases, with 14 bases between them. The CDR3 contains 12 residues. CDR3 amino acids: CSVVRPRDEQFF. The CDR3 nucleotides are TGCAGCGTTGTAAGACCCAGGGACGAGCAGTTCTTC.

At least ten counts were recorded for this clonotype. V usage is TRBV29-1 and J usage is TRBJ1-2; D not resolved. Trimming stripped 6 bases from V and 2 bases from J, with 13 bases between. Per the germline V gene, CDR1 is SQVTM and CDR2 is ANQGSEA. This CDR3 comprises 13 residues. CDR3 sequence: CSVAGRLNYGYTF. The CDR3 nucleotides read TGCAGCGTCGCGGGGAGGTTGAACTATGGCTACACCTTC.

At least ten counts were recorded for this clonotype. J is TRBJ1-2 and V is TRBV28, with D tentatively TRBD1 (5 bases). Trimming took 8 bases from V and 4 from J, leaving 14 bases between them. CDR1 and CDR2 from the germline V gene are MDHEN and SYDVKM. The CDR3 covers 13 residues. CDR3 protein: CASGDRGTYGYTF. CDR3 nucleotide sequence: TGTGCCAGCGGGGATCGGGGGACCTATGGCTACACCTTC.

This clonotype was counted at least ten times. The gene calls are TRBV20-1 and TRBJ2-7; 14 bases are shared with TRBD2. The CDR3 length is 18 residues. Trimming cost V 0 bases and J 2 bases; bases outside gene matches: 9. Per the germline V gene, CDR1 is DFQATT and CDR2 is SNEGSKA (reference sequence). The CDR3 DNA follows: TGCAGTGCTAGAGACGGACTAGCGGGGGGCCATAAGACCTACGAGCAGTACTTC. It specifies CSARDGLAGGHKTYEQYF.

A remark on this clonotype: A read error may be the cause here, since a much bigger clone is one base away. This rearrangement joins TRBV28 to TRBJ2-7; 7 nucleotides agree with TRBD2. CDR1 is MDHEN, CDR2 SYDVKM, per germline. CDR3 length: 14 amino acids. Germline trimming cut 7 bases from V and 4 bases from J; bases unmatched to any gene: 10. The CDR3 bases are TGTGCCAGCAAGAACGGGAGGAGCAGGTACGAGCAGTACTTC. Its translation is CASKNGRSRYEQYF.

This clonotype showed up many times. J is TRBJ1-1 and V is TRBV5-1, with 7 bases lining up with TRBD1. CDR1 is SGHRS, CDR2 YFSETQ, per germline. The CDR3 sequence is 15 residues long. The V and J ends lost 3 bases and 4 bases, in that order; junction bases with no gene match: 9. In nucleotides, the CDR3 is TGCGCCAGCAGCTCCGCGACAGGGAGGTCCACTGAAGCTTTCTTT. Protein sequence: CASSSATGRSTEAFF.

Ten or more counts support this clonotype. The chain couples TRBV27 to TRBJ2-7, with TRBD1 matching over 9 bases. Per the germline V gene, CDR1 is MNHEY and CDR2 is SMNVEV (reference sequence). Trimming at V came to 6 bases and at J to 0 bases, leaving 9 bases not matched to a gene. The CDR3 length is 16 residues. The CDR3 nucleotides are TGTGCCAGCAGCCCAGGGACAGGGTCGAGCTCCTACGAGCAGTACTTC. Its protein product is CASSPGTGSSSYEQYF.

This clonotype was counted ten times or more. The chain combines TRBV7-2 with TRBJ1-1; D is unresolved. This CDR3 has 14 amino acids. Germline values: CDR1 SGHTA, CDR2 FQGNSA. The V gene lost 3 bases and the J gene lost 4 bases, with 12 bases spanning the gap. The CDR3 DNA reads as TGTGCCAGCAGCTTGCAGAGGTTCAGCACTGAAGCTTTCTTT. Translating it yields CASSLQRFSTEAFF.

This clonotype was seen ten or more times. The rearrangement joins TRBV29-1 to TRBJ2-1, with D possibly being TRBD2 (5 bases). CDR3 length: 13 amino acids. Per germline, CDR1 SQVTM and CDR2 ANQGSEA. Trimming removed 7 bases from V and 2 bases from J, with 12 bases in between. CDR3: CSARVLAYNEQFF. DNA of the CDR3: TGCAGCGCCCGGGTACTAGCCTACAATGAGCAGTTCTTC.

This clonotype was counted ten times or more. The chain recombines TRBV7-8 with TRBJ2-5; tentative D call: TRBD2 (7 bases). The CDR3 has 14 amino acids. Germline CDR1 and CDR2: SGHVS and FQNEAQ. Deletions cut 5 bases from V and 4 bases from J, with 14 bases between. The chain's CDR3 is CASSPYREGETQYF. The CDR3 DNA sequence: TGTGCCAGCAGCCCGTACAGGGAGGGAGAGACCCAGTACTTC.

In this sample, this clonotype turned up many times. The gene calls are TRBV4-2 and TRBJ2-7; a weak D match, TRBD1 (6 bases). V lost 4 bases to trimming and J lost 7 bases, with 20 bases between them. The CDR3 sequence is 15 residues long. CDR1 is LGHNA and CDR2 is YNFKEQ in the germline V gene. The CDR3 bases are TGTGCCAGCAGCCGTGGTAACACAGGGCTGACAGAGCAGTACTTC. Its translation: CASSRGNTGLTEQYF.

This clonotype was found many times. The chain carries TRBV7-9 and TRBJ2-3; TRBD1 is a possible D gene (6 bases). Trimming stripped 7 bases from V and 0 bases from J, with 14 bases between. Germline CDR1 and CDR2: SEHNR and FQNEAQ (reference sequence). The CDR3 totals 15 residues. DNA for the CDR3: TGTGCCAGCACCCTACCCGGACAGAGCACAGATACGCAGTATTTT. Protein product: CASTLPGQSTDTQYF.

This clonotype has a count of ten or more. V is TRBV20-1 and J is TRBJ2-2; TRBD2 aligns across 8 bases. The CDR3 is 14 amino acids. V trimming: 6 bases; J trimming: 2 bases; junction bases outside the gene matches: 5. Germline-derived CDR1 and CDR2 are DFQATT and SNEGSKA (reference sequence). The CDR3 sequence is CSAQAGVNTGELFF. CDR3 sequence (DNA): TGCAGTGCCCAAGCGGGAGTCAACACCGGGGAGCTGTTTTTT.

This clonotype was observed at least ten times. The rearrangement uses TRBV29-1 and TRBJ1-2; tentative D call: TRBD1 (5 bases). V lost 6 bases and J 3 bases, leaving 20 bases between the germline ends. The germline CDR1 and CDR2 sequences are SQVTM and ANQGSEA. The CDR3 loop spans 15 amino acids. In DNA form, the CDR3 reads TGCAGCGTCGTCGGGACCGCCCAAGACTACTATGGCTACACCTTC. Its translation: CSVVGTAQDYYGYTF.

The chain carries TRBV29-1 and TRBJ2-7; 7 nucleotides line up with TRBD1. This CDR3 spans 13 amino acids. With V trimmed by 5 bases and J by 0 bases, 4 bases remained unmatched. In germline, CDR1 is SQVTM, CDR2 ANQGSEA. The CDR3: CSVYDRDSYEQYF. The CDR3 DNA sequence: TGCAGCGTTTACGACAGGGACTCCTACGAGCAGTACTTC.

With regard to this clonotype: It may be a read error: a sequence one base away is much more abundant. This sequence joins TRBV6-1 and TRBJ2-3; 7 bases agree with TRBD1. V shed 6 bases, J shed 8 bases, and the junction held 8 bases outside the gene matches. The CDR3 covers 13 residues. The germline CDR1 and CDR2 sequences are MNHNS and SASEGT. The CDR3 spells CASSLDRSRTQYF. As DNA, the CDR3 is TGTGCCAGCAGCCTGGACAGGTCCCGTACGCAGTATTTT.